The clone carrying this T cell receptor (beta chain) was detected only once. As yet, its antigen is unknown. The data were taken from a study of shared clonotypes between healthy human individuals. CDR1 is LNHDA, CDR2 SQIVND, per germline (reference sequence). Trimming cost V 3 bases and J 0 bases, with 20 bases left between them. The CDR3 runs to 18 residues. General study points: Tissues were not sampled, only blood, and their repertoires likely differ. Across four donors, naive CD4 shared 5% to 5.5%, naive CD8 under 4%, memory CD4 less than 2.5%, memory CD8 about 0.38%.

TCRdb's table, derived via immunoSEQ multiplex PCR, lists solely in-frame clones and lacks some. The sample lists 2 million to 2.5 million clones; 95% were seen once. A CD45RA-negative memory subset and a CD45RA+ naive subset were separated from the CD4+ cells. The sequence derives from a man aged 18 to 29 in good health. This chain connects TRBV19 to TRBJ1-2; weak D call: TRBD1 (5 bases). The source material was naive CD4+ T cells sorted from blood. Subset here: CD45RA+ positively selected. The CDR3 here is CASSISSDIRKANYGYTF. In nucleotides, the CDR3 is TGTGCCAGTAGTATTAGTTCGGACATCAGAAAAGCTAACTATGGCTACACCTTC.